This entry lists 25 T cell receptor beta chains sequenced from one sample in a study of regulatory T cells in long-lasting Graves disease. Time point: newly diagnosed GD, antithyroid drugs for less than 3 months. Making the TCR library involved RNA that had been extracted from PBMCs. Sequencing libraries for TCR beta were prepared with iRepertoire HTBI primers and Arm-PCR of CDR3 regions. TCRdb re-called the multiplex PCR reads through MiXCR, storing one row per CDR3 protein. The sample contains around 400,000 distinct CDR3 sequences, about 16% of which appear only once. The specimen comprised peripheral blood mononuclear cells (PBMCs), sampled at new diagnosis, from a patient treated with antithyroid drugs. Every receptor here comes from a female donor with Graves disease.

This clonotype has a count of ten or more. The chain employs TRBV19 and TRBJ2-1, with D possibly TRBD1 on 9 matching bases. Trimming pared 6 bases from V and 0 bases from J, leaving 21 bases between. This CDR3 region has 18 residues. Germline V gene lookup returns CDR1 LNHDA and CDR2 SQIVND (reference sequence). This chain's CDR3 is CASSLSGTGTSSYNEQFF. The CDR3 nucleotides read TGTGCCAGTAGCCTAAGTGGGACAGGGACTAGCTCCTACAATGAGCAGTTCTTC.

In this sample, this clonotype turned up many times. The V call is TRBV7-9, the J call TRBJ1-1, with 9 bases fitting TRBD1. The trim removed 5 bases at V and 6 bases at J, leaving 7 bases unmatched. This CDR3 region has 14 residues. The germline gives CDR1 SEHNR, CDR2 FQNEAQ (reference sequence). CDR3: CASSPDRGSAEAFF. DNA for the CDR3: TGTGCCAGCAGCCCCGACAGGGGGTCTGCTGAAGCTTTCTTT.

The table lists this clonotype with many counts. J is TRBJ1-4 and V is TRBV7-2; TRBD1 agrees at 10 bases. Germline loops: CDR1 SGHTA, CDR2 FQGNSA. The V segment lost 5 bases and the J segment 8 bases; nucleotides outside the gene matches: 8. The CDR3 runs to 15 residues. This CDR3 is CASSPGQGYGEKLFF. The CDR3 bases are TGTGCCAGCAGCCCGGGACAGGGGTACGGGGAAAAACTGTTTTTT.

This clonotype has a count of ten or more. The chain carries TRBV12-3 or TRBV12-4 and TRBJ1-2; D is unclear. Trimming took 6 bases from V and 4 from J, leaving 12 bases between them. The CDR3 is made up of 13 amino acids. The CDR3 bases are TGTGCCAGCAGCACCTCAAGAAGCTATGGCTACACCTTC. Translation: CASSTSRSYGYTF.

This clonotype was seen many times. The V call is TRBV5-1, the J call TRBJ2-7; possibly TRBD2 for D (6 bases). V gave up 3 bases and J gave up 6 bases, with 19 bases separating them. Germline lookup yields CDR1 SGHRS and CDR2 YFSETQ. The CDR3 sequence is 15 residues long. The CDR3 spells CASSWRLEGFGEQYF. Written as DNA, the CDR3 is TGCGCCAGCAGCTGGCGACTAGAAGGGTTCGGCGAGCAGTACTTC.

This clonotype was seen repeatedly, ten times or more. The chain has TRBV28 and TRBJ2-1, with 12 positions matching TRBD2. CDR1 and CDR2 (germline): MDHEN, SYDVKM. The CDR3 has 15 residues. J was trimmed by 8 bases and V by 6 bases; bases with no gene match: 8. Written as DNA, the CDR3 is TGTGCCAGCAGCAAGACTAGCGGGAGAAGTCATGAGCAGTTCTTC. This translates into CASSKTSGRSHEQFF.

V usage is TRBV5-5 and J usage is TRBJ2-6, with D perhaps TRBD2 (5 bases). The V end lost 6 bases, the J end lost 0 bases, and 19 bases lay between the germline ends. The germline gives CDR1 SGHKS, CDR2 YYEKEE (reference sequence). The CDR3 is 18 residues long. CDR3 DNA sequence: TGTGCCAGCAACCTCGGGGAGCTACTCCGCTCTGGGGCCAACGTCCTGACTTTC. It is translated as CASNLGELLRSGANVLTF.

The table lists this clonotype with many counts. Written as DNA, the CDR3 is TGTGCCAGCAGTCCCTTTCGCGGGGTTAGCACAGATACGCAGTATTTT. It is translated as CASSPFRGVSTDTQYF. This chain uses TRBV27 with TRBJ2-3, with a tentative D call TRBD2 (6 bases). Trimming removed 5 bases at V and 0 bases at J, with 15 bases between. The CDR3 extends over 16 amino acids. The germline CDR1 and CDR2 sequences are MNHEY and SMNVEV (reference sequence).

About this clonotype: A single base is all that separates this from a far larger clone, so a read error is likely. The chain recombines TRBV6-9 with TRBJ1-1; a weak D match, TRBD1 (5 bases). This CDR3 is built from 16 residues. V was trimmed by 7 bases and J by 10 bases, leaving 28 bases between them. From germline, CDR1 is MNHGY and CDR2 SVAAGI. The CDR3 bases are TGTGCCAGCATTTACGAAGCGGTACGGGGGGACGGATCAGCTTTCTTT. It specifies CASIYEAVRGDGSAFF.

This chain's CDR3 is CASSDPGQETQYF. DNA for the CDR3: TGTGCCAGCAGTGATCCGGGACAAGAGACCCAGTACTTC. The rearrangement joins TRBV6-1 to TRBJ2-5; possibly TRBD2 for D (5 bases). Per germline, CDR1 MNHNS and CDR2 SASEGT. V gave up 3 bases and J gave up 2 bases, with 7 bases separating them. CDR3 size: 13 residues.

This clonotype was observed many times. The chain combines TRBV4-3 with TRBJ1-3, with D hard to call. CDR1 LGHNA and CDR2 YSLEER come from the germline V gene. The CDR3 consists of 18 residues. V lost 0 bases, J lost 3 bases, and 18 bases lay in between. CDR3 loop: CASSQEPEGETGGNTIYF. The CDR3 DNA reads TGCGCCAGCAGCCAAGAACCTGAGGGCGAGACGGGTGGAAACACCATATATTTT.

This clonotype appeared many times. The gene calls are TRBV7-3 and TRBJ1-5; no clear D. CDR1 is SGHTA and CDR2 is FQGTGA in the germline V gene. Trimming pared 5 bases from V and 5 bases from J, leaving 13 bases between. The CDR3 has 14 amino acids. CDR3 loop: CASSPGEKDQPQHF. The CDR3 DNA reads TGTGCCAGCAGCCCCGGGGAAAAGGATCAGCCCCAGCATTTT.

This clonotype was seen repeatedly, ten times or more. V and J are TRBV30 and TRBJ2-3; 7 nucleotides line up with TRBD2. CDR3 length: 14 residues. J was trimmed by 3 bases and V by 0 bases; bases with no gene match: 3. Looked up from germline, CDR1 is GTSNPN and CDR2 is SVGIG (reference sequence). The CDR3 here is CAWSVAGFTDTQYF. CDR3 sequence (DNA): TGTGCCTGGAGTGTAGCGGGATTTACAGATACGCAGTATTTT.

This clonotype came up many times. The J gene is TRBJ2-3, the V gene TRBV30; D is uncertain. The CDR3 is 14 residues long. Trimming removed 0 bases at V and 6 bases at J, with 13 bases between. The germline gives CDR1 GTSNPN, CDR2 SVGIG (reference sequence). Written as DNA, the CDR3 is TGTGCCTGGAGTGTATCAAGTTATCCGGATACGCAGTATTTT. It codes for CAWSVSSYPDTQYF.

This clonotype was seen at least ten times. This may come from a read error, since a much larger clone is one base off. V gene TRBV6-1 combines with J gene TRBJ2-1, with 10 bases aligning to TRBD1. Germline CDR1 MNHNS, CDR2 SASEGT. Unmatched junction bases numbered 2, after V lost 6 bases and J lost 6 bases. The CDR3 runs to 13 residues. The CDR3 DNA reads as TGTGCCAGCAGCTGGACAGGGGGCAATGAGCAGTTCTTC. This codes for CASSWTGGNEQFF.

J is TRBJ2-5 and V is TRBV12-3 or TRBV12-4; D is ambiguous. The CDR3 covers 12 residues. The V end was cut by 6 bases, the J end by 0 bases, with 5 bases between. The CDR3, as DNA: TGTGCCAGCAGGGGAAACCAAGAGACCCAGTACTTC. This sequence encodes CASRGNQETQYF.

In its sample, this clonotype was seen a few times. The chain has TRBV19 and TRBJ2-2; 7 positions match TRBD1. The CDR3 is 17 amino acids. J lost 2 bases, V lost 2 bases, and 8 bases had no gene match. Germline V gives CDR1 LNHDA, CDR2 SQIVND (reference sequence). CDR3 bases: TGTGCCAGTAGTATACGAGGGACAGCCGATAACACCGGGGAGCTGTTTTTT. This translates into CASSIRGTADNTGELFF.

This clonotype was detected only a few times. The V call is TRBV12-5, the J call TRBJ2-3; unclear D gene. The CDR3 consists of 12 residues. The V end lost 5 bases, the J end lost 6 bases, and 9 bases lay between the germline ends. Germline CDR1 and CDR2: LGHNT and FRNRAP. The CDR3 nucleotides read TGTGCTAGTGGTCCTAATTGGGATACGCAGTATTTT. This encodes CASGPNWDTQYF.

Concerning this clonotype itself: An end of the junction does not agree with germline; a read error may underlie this. The CDR3 region is CASGYGGADYEQYF. Here the CDR3 DNA reads TGTGCCAGCGGTTATGGCGGGGCAGACTACGAGCAGTACTTC. The chain is built from TRBV6-9 and TRBJ2-7, with a weak D call TRBD2 (6 bases). The CDR3 runs to 14 residues. CDR1 is MNHGY and CDR2 is SVAAGI in the germline V gene.

The chain is built from TRBV6-5 and TRBJ2-3; 8 positions agree with TRBD2. Germline loops: CDR1 MNHEY, CDR2 SVGAGI. The V and J ends lost 0 bases and 4 bases, in that order; junction bases with no gene match: 3. The CDR3 length is 15 residues. The CDR3 reads CASSYSSGSADTQYF. The CDR3 DNA follows: TGTGCCAGCAGTTACTCGAGCGGGAGCGCAGATACGCAGTATTTT.

This clonotype was counted ten times or more. This sequence joins TRBV6-1 and TRBJ2-7, with TRBD1 matching 10 bases. V dropped 6 bases and J dropped 3; count of bases not matched to a gene: 5. Germline CDR1 is MNHNS and CDR2 is SASEGT. The CDR3 length is 14 residues. The CDR3 region is CASSGDRGDYEQYF. The CDR3 DNA reads TGTGCCAGCAGCGGGGACAGGGGAGACTACGAGCAGTACTTC.

This clonotype was found many times. The chain combines TRBV2 with TRBJ1-5; D call uncertain. Trimming took 5 bases from V and 4 from J, leaving 12 bases between them. The CDR3 runs to 14 residues. Germline V gene data show CDR1 as SNHLY and CDR2 as FYNNEI. The CDR3 spells CASSFLVANQPQHF. CDR3 DNA: TGTGCCAGCAGTTTTTTAGTCGCGAATCAGCCCCAGCATTTT.

V usage is TRBV5-5 and J usage is TRBJ2-1, with 9 bases identical to TRBD2. Germline V gene lookup returns CDR1 SGHKS and CDR2 YYEKEE (reference sequence). This CDR3 is 19 amino acids long. V trimming: 5 bases; J trimming: 8 bases; junction bases outside the gene matches: 23. CDR3 sequence reads: CASSPRPGPLAGWAHEQFF. For the CDR3, the DNA is TGTGCCAGCAGTCCTCGCCCTGGCCCTCTAGCGGGATGGGCGCATGAGCAGTTCTTC.

About this clonotype: At one end the junction does not follow the germline gene, possibly because of a read error. V is TRBV11-2 and J is TRBJ2-1; TRBD2 matches at 7 bases. CDR1 and CDR2 from the germline V gene are SGHAT and FQNNGV. The CDR3 is 19 amino acids. DNA of the CDR3: TGTGCCAGCAGCGATATTTTGCTCCACCAGCGGGAACACTACAATGGGCAGTTCTTC. Translated, it gives CASSDILLHQREHYNGQFF.

The chain joins TRBV19 to TRBJ1-1, with D hard to call. In germline, CDR1 is LNHDA, CDR2 SQIVND (reference sequence). The V and J ends lost 9 bases and 0 bases respectively, with 20 bases between them. The CDR3 sequence is 16 residues long. CDR3 nucleotides: TGTGCCAGCCGCAATAATCCCAAGGCAGTGAACACTGAAGCTTTCTTT. Translation gives CASRNNPKAVNTEAFF.